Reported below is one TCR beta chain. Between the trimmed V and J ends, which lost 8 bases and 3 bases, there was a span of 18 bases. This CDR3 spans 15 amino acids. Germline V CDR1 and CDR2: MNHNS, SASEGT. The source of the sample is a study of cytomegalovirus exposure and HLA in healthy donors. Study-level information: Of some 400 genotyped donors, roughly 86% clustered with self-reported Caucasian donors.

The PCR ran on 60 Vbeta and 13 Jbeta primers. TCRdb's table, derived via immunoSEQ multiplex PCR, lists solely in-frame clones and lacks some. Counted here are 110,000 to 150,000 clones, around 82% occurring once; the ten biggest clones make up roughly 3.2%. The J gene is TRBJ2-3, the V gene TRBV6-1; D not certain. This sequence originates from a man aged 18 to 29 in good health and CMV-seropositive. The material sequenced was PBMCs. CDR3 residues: CASPDGTGRTDTQYF. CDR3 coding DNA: TGTGCCAGCCCTGACGGTACCGGCAGGACAGATACGCAGTATTTT.